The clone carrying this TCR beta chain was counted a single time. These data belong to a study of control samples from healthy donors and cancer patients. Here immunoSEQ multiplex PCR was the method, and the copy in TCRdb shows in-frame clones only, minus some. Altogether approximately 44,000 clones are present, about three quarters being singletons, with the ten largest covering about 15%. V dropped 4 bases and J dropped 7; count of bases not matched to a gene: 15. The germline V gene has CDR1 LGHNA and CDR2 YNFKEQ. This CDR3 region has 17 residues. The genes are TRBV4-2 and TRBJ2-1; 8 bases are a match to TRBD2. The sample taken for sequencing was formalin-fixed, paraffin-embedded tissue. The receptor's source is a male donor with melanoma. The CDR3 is CASSPRGEAGARNEQFF. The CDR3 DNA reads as TGTGCCAGCAGCCCACGAGGGGAAGCGGGAGCTAGGAATGAGCAGTTCTTC.